The 4 T cell receptor beta chains given below trace back to one sample, sequenced in a study of response to subunit inactivated influenza vaccine. TCRdb fed the RT-PCR reads into MiXCR, producing one record per CDR3 protein. The sample yields about 540,000 distinct CDR3 sequences, around 21% seen once. The same sample was also used in a study of T cells expressing NK-cell markers. That study reports: With UMIs, 5'RACE template switching was used to make TCR beta cDNA.

The material sequenced was CD4+ T cells sorted from PBMCs, taken roughly 12 days after vaccination. Every receptor here comes from a man between 45 and 60 years old who received an inactivated influenza vaccine.

This clonotype showed up many times. CDR3 in DNA: TGCGCCAGCAGCTTGGAAGGACATGGCTACACCTTC. It translates to CASSLEGHGYTF. This chain links TRBV5-1 with TRBJ1-2; D gene unclear. Germline CDR1 is SGHRS and CDR2 is YFSETQ. Trimming cost V 0 bases and J 6 bases, with 6 bases left between them. This CDR3 is 12 amino acids long.

This clonotype was counted many times. The J gene is TRBJ2-2, the V gene TRBV12-3 or TRBV12-4; possible D gene TRBD1, 7 bases. The germline V and J ends were trimmed by 9 bases and 6 bases, with 11 bases remaining between them. The CDR3 runs to 12 residues. DNA of the CDR3: TGTGCCAGTTCCAGGGGGGCCGGGGAGCTGTTTTTT. Its translation is CASSRGAGELFF.

The V and J genes are TRBV5-1 and TRBJ2-7, with 10 bases lining up with TRBD2. V shed 3 bases and J 1 base; nucleotides not matched to a gene: 7. Germline V CDR1 and CDR2: SGHRS, YFSETQ. CDR3 length equals 16 residues. In DNA, the CDR3 is TGCGCCAGCAGCTCGGTCACTAGCGGGGAGTCCTACGAGCAGTACTTC. It yields the protein CASSSVTSGESYEQYF.

Only a few counts were recorded for this clonotype. This chain links TRBV19 with TRBJ2-5, with D tentatively TRBD1 (6 bases). Trimming stripped 6 bases from V and 2 bases from J, with 10 bases between. This CDR3 spans 13 amino acids. Germline values: CDR1 LNHDA, CDR2 SQIVND (reference sequence). The CDR3 protein is CASRLQGQETQYF. CDR3 DNA: TGTGCCAGTAGGTTACAGGGACAAGAGACCCAGTACTTC.